The clone carrying this T cell receptor beta chain was counted ten times or more. Its matching antigen is unknown. Between the trimmed V and J ends, which lost 4 bases and 1 base, there was a span of 8 bases. This CDR3 has 12 residues. Germline CDR1 is SQVTM and CDR2 is ANQGSEA. Amplification by 5'RACE using constant-segment primers produced TCR alpha and TCR beta cDNA libraries that carried sample barcodes and UMIs. One entry per CDR3 protein results from TCRdb running MiXCR on the 5' RACE reads. Altogether 200,000 to 250,000 distinct CDR3 sequences are present, 15% being singletons, with the ten largest covering about 2%. The sample belongs to a study of T-cell memory formation after mild COVID-19. Study-level information: Most TCR clusters belonged to a single donor.

Study results and limitations: Most CD4+ clones that shrank were in CM and EM, while CD8+ ones turned up in EMRA.

Sequenced input: PBMCs or a T cell subset sorted from them (not recorded which). The chain recombines TRBV29-1 with TRBJ2-7; no clear D. This clonotype originated in an adult woman who had mild COVID-19 (a few samples of this study predate the infection). Cell type and time point are not known. This CDR3 is CSVGWESYEQYF. The CDR3 DNA sequence: TGCAGCGTTGGGTGGGAATCCTACGAGCAGTACTTC.